This T cell receptor beta chain was obtained from a study of identical twins. Study-level points and caveats: Weaker excess twin sharing was observed in beta out-of-frame sequences.

This clonotype has a handful of counts. Antigen specificity is unknown. Healthy Caucasians supplied all donations. TCRdb recomputed calls from the 5' RACE reads with MiXCR, one row per CDR3 protein. The sample holds about 460,000 distinct CDR3 sequences, 14% seen once. Germline CDR1 and CDR2: LNHDA and SQIVND (reference sequence). Unmatched junction bases numbered 9, after V lost 4 bases and J lost 12 bases. The CDR3 consists of 13 residues. This sample was also put to use in a study of yellow fever vaccine responses in identical twins.

This chain links TRBV19 with TRBJ2-1; 7 nucleotides line up with TRBD1. This TCR came from a woman between 18 and 30 years old in good health. Sample: CD4+ T cells sorted from blood. The CDR3 nucleotides are TGTGCCAGTAGTACATTAGCGTCAGGGGGGCAGTTCTTC. It yields the protein CASSTLASGGQFF.